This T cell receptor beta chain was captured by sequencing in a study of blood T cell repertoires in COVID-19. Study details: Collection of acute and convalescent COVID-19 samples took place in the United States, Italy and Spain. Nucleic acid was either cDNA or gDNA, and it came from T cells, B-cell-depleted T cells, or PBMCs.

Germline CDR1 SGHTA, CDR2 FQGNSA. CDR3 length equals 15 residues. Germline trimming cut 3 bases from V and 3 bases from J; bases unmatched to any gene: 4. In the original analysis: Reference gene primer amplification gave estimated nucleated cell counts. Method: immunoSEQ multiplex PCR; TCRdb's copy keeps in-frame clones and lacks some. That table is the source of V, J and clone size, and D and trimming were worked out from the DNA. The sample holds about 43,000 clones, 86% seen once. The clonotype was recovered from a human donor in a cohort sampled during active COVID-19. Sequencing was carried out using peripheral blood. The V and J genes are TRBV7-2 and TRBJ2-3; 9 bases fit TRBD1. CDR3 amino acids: CASSLGQGWTDTQYF. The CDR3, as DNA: TGTGCCAGCAGCTTGGGACAGGGATGGACAGATACGCAGTATTTT. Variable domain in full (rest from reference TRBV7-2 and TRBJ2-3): GAGVSQSPSNKVTEKGKDVELRCDPISGHTALYWYRQSLGQGLEFLIYFQGNSAPDKSGLPSDRFSAERTGGSVSTLTIQRTQQEDSAVYLCASSLGQGWTDTQYFGPGTRLTVL.